The clone carrying this T cell receptor beta chain showed up many times. Its target is unknown. The data were obtained in a study of early T cells in non-severe SARS-CoV-2 infection. Turning to the study itself: Chains were unpaired, as sequencing was done on bulk RNA from unsorted whole blood. Study conclusions and caveats: Sequences matched to VDJdb favored anti-spike CD8 responses, while private and CD4 specificities were missed.

This CDR3 has 16 residues. Germline CDR1 reads SGHAT; CDR2 reads FQNNGV. Trimming cost V 5 bases and J 6 bases; bases outside gene matches: 13. Attachment of unique molecular identifiers to individual cDNA molecules was performed. TCRdb itself ran the 5' RACE reads through MiXCR, one entry per CDR3 protein. The sample lists about 35,000 distinct CDR3 sequences; around 5.4% were seen once. This sample comprised whole blood, obtained at baseline. The TCR was taken from an adult who was a healthcare worker with PCR-confirmed SARS-CoV-2 infection or an uninfected control (not recorded which). The gene calls are TRBV11-2 and TRBJ1-2, with 9 bases matching TRBD1. The CDR3 spells CASSVLQWDRENGYTF. The DNA for the CDR3 is TGTGCCAGCAGCGTTCTCCAGTGGGACAGGGAGAATGGCTACACCTTC.